This entry concerns a single T cell receptor beta chain. This sample was taken from a study of blood T cell repertoires in COVID-19. Study at large: Spain, Italy and the United States supplied samples that represented acute and convalescent COVID-19.

The protocol was immunoSEQ multiplex PCR, while the TCRdb copy is restricted to in-frame clones and leaves out a portion. The sample holds tens of thousands of clones, 89% seen once. The CDR3 spans 13 residues. The ends were cut back, 0 bases at V and 4 bases at J, with 6 bases in the middle. The germline V gene has CDR1 SGHRS and CDR2 YFSETQ. The sequence came from a man in his fifties with active COVID-19. The chain employs TRBV5-1 and TRBJ2-3; weak D call: TRBD1 (5 bases). The sample consisted of peripheral blood. In DNA form, the CDR3 reads TGCGCCAGCAGCTTGGCAGGGTCAGATACGCAGTATTTT. Translating it yields CASSLAGSDTQYF.